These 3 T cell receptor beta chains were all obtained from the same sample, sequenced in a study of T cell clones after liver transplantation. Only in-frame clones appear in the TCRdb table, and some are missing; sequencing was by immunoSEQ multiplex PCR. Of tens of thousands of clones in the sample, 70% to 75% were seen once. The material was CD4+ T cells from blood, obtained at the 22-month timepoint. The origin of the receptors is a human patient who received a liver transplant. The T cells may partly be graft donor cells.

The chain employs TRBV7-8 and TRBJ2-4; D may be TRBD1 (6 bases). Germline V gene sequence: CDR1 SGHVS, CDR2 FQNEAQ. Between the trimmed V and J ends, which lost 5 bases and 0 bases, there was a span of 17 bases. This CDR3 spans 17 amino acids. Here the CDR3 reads CASSPTGGFGAKNIQYF. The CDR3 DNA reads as TGTGCCAGCAGCCCAACTGGGGGCTTTGGAGCCAAAAACATTCAGTACTTC.

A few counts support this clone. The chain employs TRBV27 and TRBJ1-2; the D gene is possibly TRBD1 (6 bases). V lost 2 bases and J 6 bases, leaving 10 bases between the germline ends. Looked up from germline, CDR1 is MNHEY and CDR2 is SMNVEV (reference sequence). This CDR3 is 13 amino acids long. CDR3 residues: CASSLGQKHGYTF. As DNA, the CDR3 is TGTGCCAGCAGTTTAGGACAGAAGCATGGCTACACCTTC.

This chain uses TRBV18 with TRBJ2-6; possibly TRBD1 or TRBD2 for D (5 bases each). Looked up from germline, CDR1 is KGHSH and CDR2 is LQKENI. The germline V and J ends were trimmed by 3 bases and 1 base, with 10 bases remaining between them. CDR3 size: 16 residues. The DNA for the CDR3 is TGTGCCAGCTCACCGGGAGCAGGGTCTGGGGCCAACGTCCTGACTTTC. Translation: CASSPGAGSGANVLTF.